The source of this TCR beta chain is a study of blood T cells in healthy people across ages. With a J-beta primer mix and a sample-barcoded 5' primer, a second PCR ran about 6 to 11 cycles. TCRdb re-analysed the 5' RACE reads in MiXCR, keeping a single row per CDR3 protein. Of some 1.8 million distinct CDR3 sequences listed, about 39% are singletons. The CDR3 length is 14 residues. Germline V lookup: CDR1 MNHEY, CDR2 SMNVEV (reference sequence). This sequence was found in a human donor in good health. The sequenced sample consisted of blood. The chain employs TRBV27 and TRBJ2-4, with D maybe TRBD1 (5 bases). The assigned J gene may be wrong: the sequence end matches TRBJ2-7 better. CDR3 DNA sequence: TGTGCCAGTGGAAGGGCAGGGAAATCCTACGAGCAGTACTTC. This gives the protein CASGRAGKSYEQYF.